The clone carrying this T cell receptor (beta chain) appeared once. Assay: immunoSEQ multiplex PCR; the TCRdb copy retains only in-frame clones and omits some. This repertoire shows 25,000 to 30,000 clones, around four fifths found once; its top ten account for roughly 33%. Relapse was seen in all patients after autologous stem cell transplantation, and brentuximab vedotin exposure was variable. The CDR3 length is 13 residues. Germline loops: CDR1 SGHVS, CDR2 FNYEAQ. Germline trimming cut 7 bases from V and 4 bases from J; bases unmatched to any gene: 5. This sample was included in a study of PD-1 blockade in classical Hodgkin lymphoma.

This receptor was obtained from a human donor with classical Hodgkin lymphoma. Material: peripheral blood mononuclear cells (PBMCs), obtained before the second cycle of nivolumab. This chain joins TRBV7-6 and TRBJ2-5; 8 bases fit TRBD2. The CDR3: CASTSGGAETQYF. Written as DNA, the CDR3 is TGTGCCAGCACATCGGGGGGGGCAGAGACCCAGTACTTC.